This record concerns one T cell receptor beta chain sequence. Ten or more counts support this clonotype. Its target antigen remains unknown. Within one base of it there is no much larger clone, and no base qualities were kept. This specimen comes from a study of read filtering for tumor transcriptome and immune sequencing (dated by TCRdb to between 2020 and 2021). At the level of the whole study: Of the patients in the cohort, 16 to 20 were male and some 15 were female, and their mean age was about 69 years, with a range of roughly 40 to 80. After DNase treatment, whole-transcriptome libraries were prepared with the TruSeq RNA Access Library Prep Kit. A main aim was a read-filtering strategy for immune repertoire data, specifically whether clonotypes supported by a single read should be removed. TCR repertoires obtained by targeted immune repertoire sequencing and by bulk whole-transcriptome sequencing performed on the same bone marrow samples were compared. Per sample, about 4.05 to 11 million TCR-region mapped reads were obtained with IR-seq, compared with only about 80 to 1,400 with RNA-seq. Under revised international staging, roughly eight patients fell into R-ISS I, 16 into R-ISS II and about 7 into R-ISS III.

In the germline V gene, CDR1 corresponds to SQVTM and CDR2 to ANQGSEA. V lost 3 bases and J lost 4 bases, and the count of bases not matched to a germline gene is 1. The CDR3, from cysteine to phenylalanine, totals 13 residues. The only DNA kept is the CDR3, 39 bases in frame from the first base. On the study overall, not on this receptor specifically: IR-seq captured clonotypes at much higher depth and more reliably than RNA-seq, and smaller IR-seq throughput sufficed to identify most shared clonotypes. Removing single-read clonotypes increased the correlation between IR-seq and RNA-seq shared clonotype proportions. Single-read clonotypes made up about 82% of clonotypes but about 3.2% of total reads in IR-seq, and just under 75% of clonotypes and roughly 45% of reads in RNA-seq. Rather than purified T cells, the sorted CD138-negative fraction was a mixed bone marrow immune population.

Every patient had bone marrow sampled at the time of active disease. Ficoll-Hypaque density gradient centrifugation was used to isolate bone marrow mononuclear cells. CD138-negative cells were obtained by negative selection after labeling with CD138 magnetic microbeads on a MACS separator, removing myeloma plasma cells. The purity of the isolated cells was checked by flow cytometry with CD138 antibodies on an Attune NxT. Total RNA was extracted with TRIzol reagent and quantified with a NanoDrop spectrophotometer. Paired RNA-seq and IR-seq were performed on each patient's CD138-negative bone marrow sample. TCR libraries were constructed from roughly 360 ng RNA using the Immunoverse kit, and molecular barcoded adaptors covering alpha/delta and beta/gamma chains were employed. TCR library preparation used the same RNA that went into transcriptome sequencing. Sequencing of the TCR libraries was done on an Illumina HiSeq 4000 with 2 x 150 cycles. The authors' analysis ran thus. With MiXCR, TCR reads were aligned to human V, D, J and C references and assembled into CDR3 clonotypes, with quality filtering and error correction included. The tcR package in R was used for analysis of clonotype counts and gene usage diversity. For inspection of raw mapping reads, RNA-seq reads were mapped by STAR aligner version 2.5.3a onto GRCh37 of the human genome. To test how sequencing depth affected the clonotypes detected, IR-seq fastq files were randomly downsampled with Seqtk 1.3. TCRdb trimmed the raw reads at Q25, called clones with MiXCR and kept productive beta chains. CDR3 protein sequences are deduplicated, and each keeps its most common genes and DNA. TCRdb assigned the V and J calls; the authors' analysis was not used. This sample is represented by more than 70,000 distinct CDR3 sequences; 20% to 25% of them were singletons. The ten largest clonotypes hold approximately 10% of the sample.

The sequenced sample consisted of a population of CD138-negative cells sorted from bone marrow. The sample's cell subset or site label, in plain terms: bone marrow mononuclear cells depleted of CD138+ plasma/myeloma cells by negative magnetic selection. The clonotype comes from a donor over 35 with multiple myeloma. The V and J segments used are TRBV29-1 and TRBJ2-1; TRBD1 matches 9 bases in the middle. The CDR3 in this case is CSVDDRGYNEQFF. The nucleotide sequence reads as follows: TGCAGCGTTGATGACAGGGGGTACAATGAGCAGTTCTTC.